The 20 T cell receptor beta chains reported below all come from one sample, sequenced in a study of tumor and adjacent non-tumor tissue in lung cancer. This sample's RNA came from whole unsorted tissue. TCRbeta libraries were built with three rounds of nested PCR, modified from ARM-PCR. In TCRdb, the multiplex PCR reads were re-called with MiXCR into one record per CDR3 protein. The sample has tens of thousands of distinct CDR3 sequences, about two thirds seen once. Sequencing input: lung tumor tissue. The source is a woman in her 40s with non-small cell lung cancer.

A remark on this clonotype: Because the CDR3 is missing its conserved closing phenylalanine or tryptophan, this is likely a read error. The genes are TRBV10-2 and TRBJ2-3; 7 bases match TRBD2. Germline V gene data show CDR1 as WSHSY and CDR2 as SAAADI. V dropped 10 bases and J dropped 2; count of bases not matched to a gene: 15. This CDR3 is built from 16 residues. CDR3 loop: CANTLTPSGLTDTQYL. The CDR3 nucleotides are TGCGCCAACACATTGACGCCTAGCGGCCTCACAGATACGCAGTATTTA.

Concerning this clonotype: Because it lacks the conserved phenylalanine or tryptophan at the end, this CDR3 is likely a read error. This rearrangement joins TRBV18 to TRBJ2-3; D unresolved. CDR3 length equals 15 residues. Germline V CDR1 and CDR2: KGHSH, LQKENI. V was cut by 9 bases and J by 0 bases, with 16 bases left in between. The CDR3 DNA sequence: TGTGCCAGTTCATCACGAGGAGCTAGCACAGATACGCAGTATCTT. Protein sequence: CASSSRGASTDTQYL.

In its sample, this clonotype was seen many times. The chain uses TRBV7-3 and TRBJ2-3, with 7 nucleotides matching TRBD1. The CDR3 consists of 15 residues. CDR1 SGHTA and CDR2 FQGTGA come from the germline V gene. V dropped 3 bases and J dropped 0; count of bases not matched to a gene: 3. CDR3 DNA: TGTGCCAGCAGCTTGACAGGGTATAGCACAGATACGCAGTATTTT. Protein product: CASSLTGYSTDTQYF. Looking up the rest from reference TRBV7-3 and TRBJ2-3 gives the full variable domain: GAGVSQTPSNKVTEKGKYVELRCDPISGHTALYWYRQSLGQGPEFLIYFQGTGAADDSGLPNDRFFAVRPEGSVSTLKIQRTERGDSAVYLCASSLTGYSTDTQYFGPGTRLTVL.

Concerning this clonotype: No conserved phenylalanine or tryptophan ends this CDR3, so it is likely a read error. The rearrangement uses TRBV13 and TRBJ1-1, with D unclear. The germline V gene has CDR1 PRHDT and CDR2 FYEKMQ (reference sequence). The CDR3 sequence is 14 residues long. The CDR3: CANSPVAVNTEAFS. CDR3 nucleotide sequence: TGTGCCAACAGCCCGGTGGCAGTGAACACTGAAGCTTTCTCT.

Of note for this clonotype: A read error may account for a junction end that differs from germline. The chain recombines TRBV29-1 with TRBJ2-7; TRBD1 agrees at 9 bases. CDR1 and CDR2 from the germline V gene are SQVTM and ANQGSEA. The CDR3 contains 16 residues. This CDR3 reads CSVEGKVRDRAYEQYF. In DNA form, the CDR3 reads TGCAGCGTTGAAGGAAAGGTCCGGGACAGGGCCTACGAACAGTACTTC.

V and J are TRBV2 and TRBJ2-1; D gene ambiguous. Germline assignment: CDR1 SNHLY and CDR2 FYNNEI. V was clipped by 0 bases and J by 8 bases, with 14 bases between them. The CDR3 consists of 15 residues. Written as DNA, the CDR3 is TGTGCCAGCAGTGAAGCTAGTCTACCTGGGGATGAGCAGTTCTTC. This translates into CASSEASLPGDEQFF.

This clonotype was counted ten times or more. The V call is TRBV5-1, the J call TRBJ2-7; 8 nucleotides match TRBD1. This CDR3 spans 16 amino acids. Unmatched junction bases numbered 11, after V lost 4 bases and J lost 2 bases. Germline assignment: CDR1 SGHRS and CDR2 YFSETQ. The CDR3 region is CASSPGTGDSTYEQYF. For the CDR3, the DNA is TGCGCCAGCAGCCCCGGGACAGGAGATTCAACCTACGAGCAGTACTTC. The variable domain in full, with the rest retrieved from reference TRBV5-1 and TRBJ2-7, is KAGVTQTPRYLIKTRGQQVTLSCSPISGHRSVSWYQQTPGQGLQFLFEYFSETQRNKGNFPGRFSGRQFSNSRSEMNVSTLELGDSALYLCASSPGTGDSTYEQYFGPGTRLTVT.

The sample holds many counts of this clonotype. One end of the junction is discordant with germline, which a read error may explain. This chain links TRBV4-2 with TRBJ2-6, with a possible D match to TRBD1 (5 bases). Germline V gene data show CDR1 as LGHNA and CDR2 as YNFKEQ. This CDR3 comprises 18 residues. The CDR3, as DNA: TGTGCCAGCAGCCAAGGCGAGGTGGGTCGCTCTGGGGCCAACGTCCTGGCTTTC. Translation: CASSQGEVGRSGANVLAF.

The CDR3 reads CASSLWTIGNTIYF. The CDR3, as DNA: TGTGCCAGCAGTTTATGGACAATTGGAAACACCATATATTTT. This chain uses TRBV28 with TRBJ1-3; D gene ambiguous. CDR1 MDHEN and CDR2 SYDVKM come from the germline V gene. This CDR3 comprises 14 residues. Trimming shortened V by 0 bases and J by 3 bases, and 6 bases separated the two germline ends.

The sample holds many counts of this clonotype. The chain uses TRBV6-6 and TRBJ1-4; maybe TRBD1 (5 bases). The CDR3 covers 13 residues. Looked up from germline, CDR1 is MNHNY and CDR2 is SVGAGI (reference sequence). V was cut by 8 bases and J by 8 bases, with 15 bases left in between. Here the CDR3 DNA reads TGTGCCAGCGGCGGGACCTACGAGGAAAAACTGTTTTTT. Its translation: CASGGTYEEKLFF.

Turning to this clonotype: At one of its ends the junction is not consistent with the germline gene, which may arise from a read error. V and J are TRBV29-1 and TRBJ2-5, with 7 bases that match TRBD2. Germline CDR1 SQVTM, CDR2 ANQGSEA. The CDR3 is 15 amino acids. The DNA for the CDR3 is TGCAGCGTTGCCCCGACTAGCACTCGGTTTGAGACCCTGTGCTTC. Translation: CSVAPTSTRFETLCF.

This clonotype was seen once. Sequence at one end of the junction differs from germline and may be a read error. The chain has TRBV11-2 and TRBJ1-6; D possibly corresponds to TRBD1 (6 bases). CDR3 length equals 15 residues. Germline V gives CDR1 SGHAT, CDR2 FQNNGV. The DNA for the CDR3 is TGTGCCAACAGCTCGGACAGACAGCTAAATTCACCCCTCCACTTC. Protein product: CANSSDRQLNSPLHF.

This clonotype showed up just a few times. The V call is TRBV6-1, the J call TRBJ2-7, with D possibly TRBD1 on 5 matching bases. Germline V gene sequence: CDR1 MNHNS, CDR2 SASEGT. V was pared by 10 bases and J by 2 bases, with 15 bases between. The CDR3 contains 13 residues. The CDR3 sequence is CANGPYRPYEQYF. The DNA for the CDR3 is TGTGCCAACGGGCCCTACAGGCCCTACGAGCAGTACTTC.

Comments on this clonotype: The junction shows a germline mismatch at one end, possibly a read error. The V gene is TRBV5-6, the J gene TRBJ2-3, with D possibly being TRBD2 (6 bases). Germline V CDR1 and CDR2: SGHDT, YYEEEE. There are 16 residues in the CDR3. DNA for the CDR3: TGTGCCAGTAGCTATTTTAACGGGAGACGCACAGATACGCAGTACTTT. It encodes CASSYFNGRRTDTQYF.

CDR3 DNA: TGTGCCATCAGTCCTACACTGGGGGAGCAGTATTTT. Translating gives CAISPTLGEQYF. The rearrangement joins TRBV11-3 to TRBJ2-3; TRBD1 or TRBD2 may be the D gene (5 bases each). Trimming left V 10 bases short and J 11 bases short, with 19 bases between. The CDR3 is 12 residues long. Germline-derived CDR1 and CDR2 are SGHNT and YENEEA. Together with reference TRBV11-3 and TRBJ2-3, the CDR3 gives the full variable domain: EAGVVQSPRYKIIEKKQPVAFWCNPISGHNTLYWYLQNLGQGPELLIRYENEEAVDDSQLPKDRFSAERLKGVDSTLKIQPAELGDSAVYLCAISPTLGEQYFGPGTRLTVL.

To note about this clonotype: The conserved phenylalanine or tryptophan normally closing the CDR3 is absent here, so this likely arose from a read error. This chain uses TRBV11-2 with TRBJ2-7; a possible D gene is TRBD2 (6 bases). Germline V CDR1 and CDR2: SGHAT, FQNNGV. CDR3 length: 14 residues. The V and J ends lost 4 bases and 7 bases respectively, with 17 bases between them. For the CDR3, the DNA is TGTGCCAGCAGCTCGGCGGGACTTGTGACGGAGCAGTACTCC. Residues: CASSSAGLVTEQYS.

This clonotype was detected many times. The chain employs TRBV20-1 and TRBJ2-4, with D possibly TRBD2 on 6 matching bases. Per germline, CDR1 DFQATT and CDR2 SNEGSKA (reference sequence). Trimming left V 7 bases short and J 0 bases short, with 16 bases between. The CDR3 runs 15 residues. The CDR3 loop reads CSVTRRELAKNIQYF. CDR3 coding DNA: TGCAGTGTCACAAGGCGGGAACTAGCCAAAAACATTCAGTACTTC.

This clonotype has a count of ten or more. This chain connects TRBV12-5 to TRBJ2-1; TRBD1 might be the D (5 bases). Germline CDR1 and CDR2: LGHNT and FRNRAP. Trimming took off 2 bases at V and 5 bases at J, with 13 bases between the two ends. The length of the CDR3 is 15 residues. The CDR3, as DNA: TGTGCTAGTGGTTTGTCAGGGTATGGGAACAATGAGCAGTTCTTC. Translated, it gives CASGLSGYGNNEQFF.

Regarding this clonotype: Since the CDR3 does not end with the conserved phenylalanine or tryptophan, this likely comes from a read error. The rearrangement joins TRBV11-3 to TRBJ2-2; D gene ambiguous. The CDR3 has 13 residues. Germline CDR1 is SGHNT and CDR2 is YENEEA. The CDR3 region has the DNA TGTGCCAGTAGCTTAGCCGGTCACGGGGAGCTGTTTTTA. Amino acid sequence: CASSLAGHGELFL.

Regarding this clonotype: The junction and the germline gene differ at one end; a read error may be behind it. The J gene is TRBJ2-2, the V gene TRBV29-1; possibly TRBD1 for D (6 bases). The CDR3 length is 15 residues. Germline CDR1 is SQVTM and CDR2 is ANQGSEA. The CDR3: CGVEVFRGVTWELFF. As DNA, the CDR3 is TGCGGCGTTGAAGTGTTCAGGGGTGTCACCTGGGAGCTGTTTTTT.